The entry below describes one T cell receptor (beta chain). The CDR3 consists of 15 residues. Germline V gene lookup returns CDR1 SGDLS and CDR2 YYNGEE. The germline V and J ends were trimmed by 1 base and 8 bases, with 16 bases remaining between them. TCRdb passed the RT-PCR reads through MiXCR, listing each CDR3 protein once. The sample has 150,000 to 200,000 distinct CDR3 sequences, around 41% seen once. These data belong to a study of patients and donors after allogeneic stem cell transplantation. Material for sequencing was blood, either unsorted or a sorted T cell fraction (not recorded which). This receptor was identified in a human donor who was either an allogeneic HSCT recipient or a stem cell or donor lymphocyte infusion donor (not recorded which). It is not recorded whose cells these are; they may come from a transplant donor. The chain employs TRBV9 and TRBJ2-1; D might be TRBD1 or TRBD2, each matching 5 bases. The CDR3 protein is CASSVTGRPVDEQFF. The CDR3 bases are TGTGCCAGCAGCGTAACGGGGCGACCGGTGGATGAGCAGTTCTTC.